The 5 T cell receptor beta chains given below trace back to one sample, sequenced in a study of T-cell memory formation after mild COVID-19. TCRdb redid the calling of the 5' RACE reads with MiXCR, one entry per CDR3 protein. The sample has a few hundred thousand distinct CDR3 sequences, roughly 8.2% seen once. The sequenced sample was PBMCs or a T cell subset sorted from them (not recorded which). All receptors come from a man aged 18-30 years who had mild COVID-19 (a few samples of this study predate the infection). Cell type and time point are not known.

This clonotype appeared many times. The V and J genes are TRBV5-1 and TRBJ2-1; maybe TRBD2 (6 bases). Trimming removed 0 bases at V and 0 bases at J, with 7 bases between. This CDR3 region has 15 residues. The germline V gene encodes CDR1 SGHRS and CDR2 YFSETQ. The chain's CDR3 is CASSLDGSSYNEQFF. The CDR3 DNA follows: TGCGCCAGCAGCTTGGACGGGAGCTCCTACAATGAGCAGTTCTTC.

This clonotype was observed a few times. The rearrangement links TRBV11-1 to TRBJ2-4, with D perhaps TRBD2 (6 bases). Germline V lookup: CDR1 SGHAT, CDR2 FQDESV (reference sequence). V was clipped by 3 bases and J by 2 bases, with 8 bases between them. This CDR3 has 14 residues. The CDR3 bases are TGTGCCAGCAGCTTCGGGGGATCCAAAAACATTCAGTACTTC. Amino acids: CASSFGGSKNIQYF. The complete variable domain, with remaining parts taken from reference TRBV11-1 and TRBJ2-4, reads EAEVAQSPRYKITEKSQAVAFWCDPISGHATLYWYRQILGQGPELLVQFQDESVVDDSQLPKDRFSAERLKGVDSTLKIQPAELGDSAMYLCASSFGGSKNIQYFGAGTRLSVL.

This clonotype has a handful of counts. The CDR3 protein is CASSLGSGLSQPQHF. DNA for the CDR3: TGTGCCAGCAGCTTAGGTTCAGGCCTATCCCAGCCCCAGCATTTT. The chain links TRBV7-9 to TRBJ1-5; D remains unclear. V dropped 1 base and J dropped 7 bases, with 14 bases sitting between them. CDR3 length equals 15 residues. CDR1 is SEHNR, CDR2 FQNEAQ, per germline (reference sequence).

As DNA, the CDR3 is TGTGCCACGAGAGAGCAGTCTGGGGCCAACGTCCTGACTTTC. Its translation: CATREQSGANVLTF. This chain joins TRBV10-3 and TRBJ2-6; D gene ambiguous. V shed 10 bases and J shed 1 base, with 11 bases lying between them. CDR1 and CDR2 from the germline V gene are ENHRY and SYGVKD. The CDR3 is 14 amino acids.

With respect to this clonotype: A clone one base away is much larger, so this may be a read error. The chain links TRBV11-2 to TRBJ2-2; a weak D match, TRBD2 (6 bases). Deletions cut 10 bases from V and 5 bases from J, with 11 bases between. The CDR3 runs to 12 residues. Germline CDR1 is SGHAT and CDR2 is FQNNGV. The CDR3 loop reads CAIWGGTGELFF. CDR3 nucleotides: TGTGCCATCTGGGGAGGAACCGGGGAGCTGTTTTTT.